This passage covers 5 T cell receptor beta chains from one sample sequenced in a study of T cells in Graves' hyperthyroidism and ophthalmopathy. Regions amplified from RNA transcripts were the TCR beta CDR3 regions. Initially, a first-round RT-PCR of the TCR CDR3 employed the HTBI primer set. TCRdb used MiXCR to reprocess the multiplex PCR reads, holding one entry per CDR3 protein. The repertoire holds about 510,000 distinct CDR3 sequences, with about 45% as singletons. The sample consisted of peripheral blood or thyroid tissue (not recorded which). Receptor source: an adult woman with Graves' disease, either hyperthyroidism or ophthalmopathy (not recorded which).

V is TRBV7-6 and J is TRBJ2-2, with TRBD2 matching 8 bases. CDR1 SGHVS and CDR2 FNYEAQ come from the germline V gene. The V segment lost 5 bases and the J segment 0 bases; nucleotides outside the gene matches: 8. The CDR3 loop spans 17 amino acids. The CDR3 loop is CASSQVPAGANTGELFF. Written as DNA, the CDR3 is TGTGCCAGCAGCCAAGTGCCAGCGGGAGCGAACACCGGGGAGCTGTTTTTT.

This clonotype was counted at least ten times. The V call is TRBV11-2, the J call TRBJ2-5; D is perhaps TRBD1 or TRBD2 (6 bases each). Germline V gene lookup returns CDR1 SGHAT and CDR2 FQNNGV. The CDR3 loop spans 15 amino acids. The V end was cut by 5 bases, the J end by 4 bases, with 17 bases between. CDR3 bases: TGTGCCAGCAGCGCAAAACAGGGAGGAACAGAGACCCAGTACTTC. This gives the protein CASSAKQGGTETQYF.

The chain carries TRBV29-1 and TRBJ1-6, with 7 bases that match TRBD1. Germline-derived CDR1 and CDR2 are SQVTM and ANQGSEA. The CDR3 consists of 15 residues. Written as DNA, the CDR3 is TGCAGTGCTACCTCCCCGGGACAGATGATTTCACCCCTCCACTTT. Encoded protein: CSATSPGQMISPLHF. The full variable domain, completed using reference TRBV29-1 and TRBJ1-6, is SAVISQKPSRDICQRGTSLTIQCQVDSQVTMMFWYRQQPGQSLTLIATANQGSEATYESGFVIDKFPISRPNLTFSTLTVSNMSPEDSSIYLCSATSPGQMISPLHFGNGTRLTVT.

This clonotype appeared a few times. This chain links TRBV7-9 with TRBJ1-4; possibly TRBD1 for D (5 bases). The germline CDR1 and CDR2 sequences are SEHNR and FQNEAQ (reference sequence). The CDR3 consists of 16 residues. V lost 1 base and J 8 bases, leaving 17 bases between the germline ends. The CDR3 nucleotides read TGTGCCAGCAGCTTAGGAGCGGGGGGTACCGGGGAAAAACTGTTTTTT. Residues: CASSLGAGGTGEKLFF.

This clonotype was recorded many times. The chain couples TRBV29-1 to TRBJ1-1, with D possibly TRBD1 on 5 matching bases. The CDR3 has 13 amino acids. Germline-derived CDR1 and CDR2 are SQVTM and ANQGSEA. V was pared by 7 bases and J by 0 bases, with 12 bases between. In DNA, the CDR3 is TGCAGCGCCAGGGACGGCATGAACACTGAAGCTTTCTTT. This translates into CSARDGMNTEAFF. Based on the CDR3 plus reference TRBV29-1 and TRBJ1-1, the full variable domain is SAVISQKPSRDICQRGTSLTIQCQVDSQVTMMFWYRQQPGQSLTLIATANQGSEATYESGFVIDKFPISRPNLTFSTLTVSNMSPEDSSIYLCSARDGMNTEAFFGQGTRLTVV.